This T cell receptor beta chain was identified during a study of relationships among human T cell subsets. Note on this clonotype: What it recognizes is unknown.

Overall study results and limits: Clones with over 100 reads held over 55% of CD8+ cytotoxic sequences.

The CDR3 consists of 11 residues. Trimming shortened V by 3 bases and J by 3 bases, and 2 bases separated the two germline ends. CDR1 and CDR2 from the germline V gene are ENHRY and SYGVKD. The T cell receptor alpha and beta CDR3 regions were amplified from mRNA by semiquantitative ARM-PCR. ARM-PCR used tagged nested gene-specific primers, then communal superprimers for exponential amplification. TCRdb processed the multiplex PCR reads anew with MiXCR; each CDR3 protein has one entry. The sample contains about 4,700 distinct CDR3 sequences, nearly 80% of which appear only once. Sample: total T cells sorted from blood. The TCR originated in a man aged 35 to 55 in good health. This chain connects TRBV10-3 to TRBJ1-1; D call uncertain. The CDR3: CAISEDTEAFF. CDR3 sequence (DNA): TGTGCCATCAGTGAAGACACTGAAGCTTTCTTT.